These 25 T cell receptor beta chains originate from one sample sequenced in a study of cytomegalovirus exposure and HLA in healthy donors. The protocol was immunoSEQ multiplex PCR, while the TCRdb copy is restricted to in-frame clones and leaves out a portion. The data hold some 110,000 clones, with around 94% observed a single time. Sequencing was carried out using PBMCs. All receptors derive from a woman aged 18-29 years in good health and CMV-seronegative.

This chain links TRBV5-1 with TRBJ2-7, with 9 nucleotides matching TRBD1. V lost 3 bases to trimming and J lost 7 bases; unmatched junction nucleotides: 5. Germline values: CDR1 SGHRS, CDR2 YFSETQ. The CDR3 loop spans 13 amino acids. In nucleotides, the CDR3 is TGCGCCAGCAGCTCCGTGACAGGGGGGGAGCAGTACTTC. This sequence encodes CASSSVTGGEQYF.

CDR3 in amino acids: CASSLWRPALEAFF. Written as DNA, the CDR3 is TGTGCCAGCAGCTTGTGGCGGCCTGCCCTTGAAGCTTTCTTT. The chain recombines TRBV5-6 with TRBJ1-1; D is ambiguous. The CDR3 runs 14 residues. Deletions cut 1 base from V and 7 bases from J, with 14 bases between. Germline V gene lookup returns CDR1 SGHDT and CDR2 YYEEEE.

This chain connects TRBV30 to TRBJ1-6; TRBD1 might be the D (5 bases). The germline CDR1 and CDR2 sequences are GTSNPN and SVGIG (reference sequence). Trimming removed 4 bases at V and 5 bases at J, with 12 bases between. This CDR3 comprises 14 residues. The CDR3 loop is CAWTWGLDNSPLHF. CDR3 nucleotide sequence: TGTGCCTGGACGTGGGGCCTGGATAATTCACCCCTCCACTTT.

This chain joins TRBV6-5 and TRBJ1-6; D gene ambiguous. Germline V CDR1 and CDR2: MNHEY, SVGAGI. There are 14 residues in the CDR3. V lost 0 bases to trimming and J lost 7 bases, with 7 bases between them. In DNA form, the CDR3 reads TGTGCCAGCAGTTACTCGGCCAAAAATTCACCCCTCCACTTT. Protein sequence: CASSYSAKNSPLHF.

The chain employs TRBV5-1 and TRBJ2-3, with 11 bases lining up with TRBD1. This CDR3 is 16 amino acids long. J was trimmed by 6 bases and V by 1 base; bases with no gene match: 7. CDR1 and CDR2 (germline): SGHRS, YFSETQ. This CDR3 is CASSLFGQGASDTQYF. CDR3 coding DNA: TGCGCCAGCAGCTTGTTTGGACAGGGGGCGTCCGATACGCAGTATTTT.

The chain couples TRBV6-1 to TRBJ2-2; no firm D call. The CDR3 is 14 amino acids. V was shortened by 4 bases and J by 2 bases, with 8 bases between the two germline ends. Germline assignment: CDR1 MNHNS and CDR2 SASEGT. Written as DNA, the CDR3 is TGTGCCAGCAGTGCTATAACCAACACCGGGGAGCTGTTTTTT. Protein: CASSAITNTGELFF.

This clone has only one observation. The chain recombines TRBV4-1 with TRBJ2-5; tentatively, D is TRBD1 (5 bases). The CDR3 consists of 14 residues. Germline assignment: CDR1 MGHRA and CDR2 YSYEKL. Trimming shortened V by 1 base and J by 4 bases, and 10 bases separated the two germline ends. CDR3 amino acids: CASSQGGFRETQYF. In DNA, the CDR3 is TGCGCCAGCAGCCAAGGGGGCTTCCGAGAGACCCAGTACTTC.

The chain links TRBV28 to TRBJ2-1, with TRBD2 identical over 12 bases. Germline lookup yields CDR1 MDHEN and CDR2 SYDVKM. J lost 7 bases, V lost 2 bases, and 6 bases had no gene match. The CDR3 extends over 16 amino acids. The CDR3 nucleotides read TGTGCCAGCAGTTTAGATTGGACTAGCGGGGAGAATGAGCAGTTCTTC. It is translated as CASSLDWTSGENEQFF.

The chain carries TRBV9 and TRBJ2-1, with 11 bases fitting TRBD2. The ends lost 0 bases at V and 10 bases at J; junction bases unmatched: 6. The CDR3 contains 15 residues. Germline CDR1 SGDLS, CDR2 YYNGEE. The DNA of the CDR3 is TGTGCCAGCAGCGTAGGAGTAGCGGGAGGGGGGGAGCAGTTCTTC. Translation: CASSVGVAGGGEQFF. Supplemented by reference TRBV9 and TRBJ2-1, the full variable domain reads DSGVTQTPKHLITATGQRVTLRCSPRSGDLSVYWYQQSLDQGLQFLIQYYNGEERAKGNILERFSAQQFPDLHSELNLSSLELGDSALYFCASSVGVAGGGEQFFGPGTRLTVL.

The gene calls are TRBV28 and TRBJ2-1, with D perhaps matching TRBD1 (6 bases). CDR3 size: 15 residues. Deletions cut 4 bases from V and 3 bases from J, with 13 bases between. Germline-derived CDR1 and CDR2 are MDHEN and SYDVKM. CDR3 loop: CASSSHRVYYNEQFF. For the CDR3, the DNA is TGTGCCAGCAGTTCGCACAGGGTGTACTACAATGAGCAGTTCTTC.

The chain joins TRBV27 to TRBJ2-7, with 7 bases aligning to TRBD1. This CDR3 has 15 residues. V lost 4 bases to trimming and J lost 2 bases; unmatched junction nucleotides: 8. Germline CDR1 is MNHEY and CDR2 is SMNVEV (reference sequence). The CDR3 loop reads CASSSKPGQTYEQYF. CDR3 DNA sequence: TGTGCCAGCAGTTCTAAGCCGGGACAGACCTACGAGCAGTACTTC.

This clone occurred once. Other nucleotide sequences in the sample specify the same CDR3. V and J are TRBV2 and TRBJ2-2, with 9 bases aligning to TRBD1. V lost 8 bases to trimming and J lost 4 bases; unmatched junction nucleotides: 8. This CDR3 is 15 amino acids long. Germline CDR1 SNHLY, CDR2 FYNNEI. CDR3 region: CASSPGQGRTGELFF. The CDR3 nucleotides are TGTGCCAGCTCACCGGGACAGGGCCGCACCGGGGAGCTGTTTTTT.

The CDR3 sequence is CASSATQTYEQYF. The CDR3 nucleotides are TGTGCCAGCAGTGCAACTCAAACCTACGAGCAGTACTTC. The chain joins TRBV6-1 to TRBJ2-7, with D uncertain. The CDR3 extends over 13 amino acids. Deletions cut 4 bases from V and 2 bases from J, with 9 bases between. Per germline, CDR1 MNHNS and CDR2 SASEGT.

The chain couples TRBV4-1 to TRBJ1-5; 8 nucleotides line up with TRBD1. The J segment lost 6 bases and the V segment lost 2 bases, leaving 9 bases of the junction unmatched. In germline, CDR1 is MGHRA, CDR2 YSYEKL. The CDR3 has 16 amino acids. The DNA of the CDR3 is TGCGCCAGCAGCCAAACCCCGACAGGGGTAGCTCAGCCCCAGCATTTT. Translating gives CASSQTPTGVAQPQHF.

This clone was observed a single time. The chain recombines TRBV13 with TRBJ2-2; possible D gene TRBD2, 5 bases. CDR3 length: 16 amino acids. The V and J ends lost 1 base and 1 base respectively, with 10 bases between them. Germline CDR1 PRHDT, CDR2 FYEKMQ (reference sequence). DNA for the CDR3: TGTGCCAGCAGCTTAGCCGGGAAGATGAACACCGGGGAGCTGTTTTTT. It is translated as CASSLAGKMNTGELFF.

DNA for the CDR3: TGTGCCAGCAGCCATCCCGTGATGCTCCTGATGGAGTCGAATTCACCCCTCCACTTT. Protein product: CASSHPVMLLMESNSPLHF. The V and J genes are TRBV21-1 and TRBJ1-6. TRBV21-1 is an annotated pseudogene. CDR3 length: 19 residues.

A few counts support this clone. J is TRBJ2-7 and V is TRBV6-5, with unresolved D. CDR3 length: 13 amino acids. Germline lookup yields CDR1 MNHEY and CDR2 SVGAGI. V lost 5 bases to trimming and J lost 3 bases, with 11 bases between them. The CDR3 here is CASSPYIYYEQYF. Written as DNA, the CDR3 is TGTGCCAGCAGTCCTTATATTTACTACGAGCAGTACTTC.

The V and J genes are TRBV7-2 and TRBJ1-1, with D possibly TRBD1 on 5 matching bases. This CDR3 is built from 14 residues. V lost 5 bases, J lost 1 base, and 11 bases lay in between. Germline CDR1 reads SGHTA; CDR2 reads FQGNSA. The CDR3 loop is CASSRRQTNTEAFF. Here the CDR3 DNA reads TGTGCCAGCAGCCGCCGACAGACGAACACTGAAGCTTTCTTT.

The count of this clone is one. For the CDR3, the DNA is TGTGCCTTTGCAGGGGGCGTGGACACCGGGGAGCTGTTTTTT. It is translated as CAFAGGVDTGELFF. V and J are TRBV5-4 and TRBJ2-2, with 8 bases aligning to TRBD1. Trimming at V came to 10 bases and at J to 3 bases, leaving 8 bases not matched to a gene. The CDR3 length is 14 residues. CDR1 is SGHNT, CDR2 YYREEE, per germline (reference sequence).

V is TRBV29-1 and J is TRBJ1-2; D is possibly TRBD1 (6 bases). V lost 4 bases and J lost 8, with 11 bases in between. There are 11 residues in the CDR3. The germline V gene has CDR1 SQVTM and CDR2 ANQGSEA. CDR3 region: CSVVGTKGYTF. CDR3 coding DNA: TGCAGCGTTGTAGGGACAAAAGGCTACACCTTC.

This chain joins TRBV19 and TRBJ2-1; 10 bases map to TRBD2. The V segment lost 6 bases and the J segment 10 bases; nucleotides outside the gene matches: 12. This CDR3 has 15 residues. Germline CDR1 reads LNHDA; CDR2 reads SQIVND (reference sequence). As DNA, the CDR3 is TGTGCCAGTAGGGCAGGGATAGCGGGAGGAACGGAGCAGTTCTTC. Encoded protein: CASRAGIAGGTEQFF.

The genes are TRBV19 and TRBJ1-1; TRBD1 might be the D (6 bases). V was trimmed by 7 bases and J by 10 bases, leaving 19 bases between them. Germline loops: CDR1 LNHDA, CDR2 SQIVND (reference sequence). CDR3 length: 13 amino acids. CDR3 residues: CASTTTGYGVAFF. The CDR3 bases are TGTGCCAGTACCACAACAGGGTACGGCGTAGCTTTCTTT.

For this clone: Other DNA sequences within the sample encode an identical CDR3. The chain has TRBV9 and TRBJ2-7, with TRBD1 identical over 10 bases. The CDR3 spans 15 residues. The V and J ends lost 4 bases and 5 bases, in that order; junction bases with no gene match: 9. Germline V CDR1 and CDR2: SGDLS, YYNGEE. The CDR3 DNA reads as TGTGCCAGCAGCCCACTGGGACAGGGGATCCACGAGCAGTACTTC. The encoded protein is CASSPLGQGIHEQYF.

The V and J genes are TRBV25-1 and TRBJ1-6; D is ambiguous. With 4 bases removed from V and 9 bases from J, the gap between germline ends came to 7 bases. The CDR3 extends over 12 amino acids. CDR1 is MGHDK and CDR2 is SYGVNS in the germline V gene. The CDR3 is CASSVFRSPLHF. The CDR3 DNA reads TGTGCCAGCAGTGTTTTCCGTTCACCCCTCCACTTT.

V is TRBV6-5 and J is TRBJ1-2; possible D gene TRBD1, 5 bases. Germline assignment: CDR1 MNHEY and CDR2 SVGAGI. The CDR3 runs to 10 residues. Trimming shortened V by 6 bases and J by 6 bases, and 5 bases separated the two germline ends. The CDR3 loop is CASRGDGYTF. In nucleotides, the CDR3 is TGTGCCAGCAGAGGGGATGGCTACACCTTC.